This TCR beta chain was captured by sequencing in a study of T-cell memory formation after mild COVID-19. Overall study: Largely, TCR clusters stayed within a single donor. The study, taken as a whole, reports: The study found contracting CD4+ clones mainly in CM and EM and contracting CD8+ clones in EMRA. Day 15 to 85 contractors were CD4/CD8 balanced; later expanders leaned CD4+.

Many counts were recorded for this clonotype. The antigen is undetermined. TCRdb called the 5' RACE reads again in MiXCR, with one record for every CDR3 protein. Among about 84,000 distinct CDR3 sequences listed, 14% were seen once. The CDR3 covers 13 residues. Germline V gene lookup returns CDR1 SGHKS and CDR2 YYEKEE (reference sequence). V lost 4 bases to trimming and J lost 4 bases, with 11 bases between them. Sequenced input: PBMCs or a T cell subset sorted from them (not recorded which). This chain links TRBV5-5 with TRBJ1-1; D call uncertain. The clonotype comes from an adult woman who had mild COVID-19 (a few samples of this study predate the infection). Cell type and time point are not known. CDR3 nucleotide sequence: TGTGCCAGCAGCCGGACCGTGGGCACTGAAGCTTTCTTT. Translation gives CASSRTVGTEAFF. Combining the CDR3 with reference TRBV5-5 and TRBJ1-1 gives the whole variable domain DAGVTQSPTHLIKTRGQQVTLRCSPISGHKSVSWYQQVLGQGPQFIFQYYEKEERGRGNFPDRFSARQFPNYSSELNVNALLLGDSALYLCASSRTVGTEAFFGQGTRLTVV.